This T cell receptor (beta chain) was sequenced in a study of cytomegalovirus exposure and HLA in healthy donors. General observations from the study: The listing of fewer than 200 TCR beta chains classed them as cytomegalovirus-associated.

Sequenced by immunoSEQ multiplex PCR; TCRdb stores in-frame clones only, minus some. The sample records approximately 190,000 clones, 84% being singletons. As for this clone: Its antigen remains unidentified.

Germline loops: CDR1 SGHRS, CDR2 YFSETQ. Trimming took 4 bases from V and 2 from J; bases not matched to a gene: 17. The CDR3 loop spans 18 amino acids. Sequences were obtained from PBMCs. V and J are TRBV5-1 and TRBJ1-1; 7 bases agree with TRBD1. This receptor was taken from a woman aged 25 to 39 in good health and CMV-seropositive. The CDR3 reads CASSPENPGTEVNTEAFF. CDR3 bases: TGCGCCAGCAGCCCCGAAAACCCCGGGACAGAAGTTAACACTGAAGCTTTCTTT.